A single sample is the source of the 14 T cell receptor beta chains below, sequenced in a study of blood T cell repertoires in COVID-19. Assay used: immunoSEQ multiplex PCR; TCRdb lists only in-frame clones, some missing. The table includes some 260,000 clones, 88% detected once. The source material was peripheral blood. These receptors were obtained from a woman aged 40 to 55 who had recovered from COVID-19.

This chain uses TRBV16 with TRBJ1-1; D not resolved. The CDR3 consists of 13 residues. Trimming stripped 6 bases from V and 3 bases from J, with 11 bases between. Germline CDR1 reads KGHSY; CDR2 reads FQNENV. CDR3 in amino acids: CASRDYSYTEAFF. CDR3 sequence (DNA): TGTGCCAGCAGAGATTACAGCTACACTGAAGCTTTCTTT. The full variable domain, completed using reference TRBV16 and TRBJ1-1, is GEEVAQTPKHLVRGEGQKAKLYCAPIKGHSYVFWYQQVLKNEFKFLISFQNENVFDETGMPKERFSAKCLPNSPCSLEIQATKLEDSAVYFCASRDYSYTEAFFGQGTRLTVV.

The chain carries TRBV11-2 and TRBJ2-7, with D hard to call. From germline, CDR1 is SGHAT and CDR2 FQNNGV. The CDR3 loop spans 11 amino acids. Trimming shortened V by 5 bases and J by 7 bases, and 9 bases separated the two germline ends. The CDR3 sequence is CASSPQWEQYF. The CDR3 coding sequence is TGTGCCAGCAGCCCCCAGTGGGAGCAGTACTTC.

The V call is TRBV9, the J call TRBJ2-5; 7 nucleotides agree with TRBD2. J gave up 9 bases and V 3 bases, and 14 bases lay outside the gene matches. The germline V gene encodes CDR1 SGDLS and CDR2 YYNGEE. This CDR3 is built from 15 residues. The CDR3 region is CASSGSGAGVGAQYF. DNA of the CDR3: TGTGCCAGCAGCGGTAGTGGGGCGGGAGTAGGGGCCCAGTACTTC.

The chain links TRBV9 to TRBJ2-7, with D perhaps matching TRBD1 (7 bases). The ends were cut back, 3 bases at V and 6 bases at J, with 16 bases in the middle. The CDR3 totals 14 residues. Germline V lookup: CDR1 SGDLS, CDR2 YYNGEE. The DNA of the CDR3 is TGTGCCAGCAGCGGCGGAGGGCAGGGGGGCGAGCAGTACTTC. As protein: CASSGGGQGGEQYF. Combining the CDR3 with reference TRBV9 and TRBJ2-7 gives the whole variable domain DSGVTQTPKHLITATGQRVTLRCSPRSGDLSVYWYQQSLDQGLQFLIQYYNGEERAKGNILERFSAQQFPDLHSELNLSSLELGDSALYFCASSGGGQGGEQYFGPGTRLTVT.

The chain employs TRBV18 and TRBJ2-7; 7 bases fit TRBD2. Germline CDR1 and CDR2: KGHSH and LQKENI. V lost 3 bases to trimming and J lost 2 bases; unmatched junction nucleotides: 4. The CDR3 covers 14 residues. CDR3 protein: CASSPPTSPYEQYF. CDR3 nucleotide sequence: TGTGCCAGCTCACCCCCGACTAGCCCCTACGAGCAGTACTTC.

The rearrangement uses TRBV9 and TRBJ2-7; D is undetermined. Per the germline V gene, CDR1 is SGDLS and CDR2 is YYNGEE. The germline V and J ends were trimmed by 0 bases and 2 bases, with 9 bases remaining between them. The CDR3 covers 14 residues. The CDR3 reads CASSVGVLPYEQYF. The CDR3 DNA reads TGTGCCAGCAGCGTAGGTGTTCTACCCTACGAGCAGTACTTC.

This chain joins TRBV5-6 and TRBJ1-2, with TRBD1 as a possible D gene (6 bases). Trimming left V 6 bases short and J 4 bases short, with 22 bases between. Germline V gene lookup returns CDR1 SGHDT and CDR2 YYEEEE. The CDR3 totals 16 residues. The CDR3 loop reads CASTSGAGAPSYGYTF. CDR3 DNA sequence: TGTGCCAGCACCTCCGGCGCGGGGGCCCCCAGCTATGGCTACACCTTC.

V gene TRBV7-6 combines with J gene TRBJ1-3, with a weak D call TRBD1 (5 bases). V shed 0 bases and J shed 4 bases, with 10 bases lying between them. CDR3 length equals 15 residues. The germline V gene has CDR1 SGHVS and CDR2 FNYEAQ. The CDR3 nucleotides are TGTGCCAGCAGCTTAGCGCTGGGGGGGGGAAACACCATATATTTT. Translation gives CASSLALGGGNTIYF.

The CDR3 DNA follows: TGCGCCAGCAGCCAAGATCTGGCCGCGAACACCGGGGAGCTGTTTTTT. Its translation: CASSQDLAANTGELFF. The chain carries TRBV4-3 and TRBJ2-2; D is unresolved. The CDR3 covers 16 residues. Trimming shortened V by 0 bases and J by 0 bases, and 8 bases separated the two germline ends. In germline, CDR1 is LGHNA, CDR2 YSLEER.

The chain combines TRBV6-5 with TRBJ1-1, with a weak D call TRBD1 (5 bases). Trimming pared 7 bases from V and 4 bases from J, leaving 16 bases between. The CDR3 sequence is 14 residues long. Germline lookup yields CDR1 MNHEY and CDR2 SVGAGI. CDR3 sequence: CASTEGGDLTEAFF. In DNA form, the CDR3 reads TGTGCCAGCACGGAGGGCGGGGACCTCACTGAAGCTTTCTTT.

V usage is TRBV3-1 (or the pseudogene TRBV3-2) and J usage is TRBJ2-1; TRBD1 matches 7 bases. The CDR3 spans 14 residues. CDR1 is LGHDT, CDR2 YNNKEL, per germline (reference sequence). V dropped 1 base and J dropped 6; count of bases not matched to a gene: 3. DNA of the CDR3: TGTGCCAGCAGCCAAGGGCACAGGGGCAATGAGCAGTTCTTC. This translates into CASSQGHRGNEQFF.

This chain connects TRBV15 to TRBJ1-2, with TRBD1 as a possible D gene (5 bases). CDR3 length: 15 residues. V was trimmed by 0 bases and J by 8 bases, leaving 16 bases between them. Germline-derived CDR1 and CDR2 are LNHNV and YYDKDF (reference sequence). The CDR3 coding sequence is TGTGCCACCAGCAGAGATCTTTCAGGGTCGGGCGGCTACACCTTC. This translates into CATSRDLSGSGGYTF.

CDR3 sequence: CASSYPPDGRDFLPQHF. The CDR3 bases are TGTGCCAGCAGTTACCCCCCCGACGGCAGGGACTTTTTGCCCCAGCATTTT. The chain couples TRBV6-2 or TRBV6-3 to TRBJ1-5; D might be TRBD1 (5 bases). Germline CDR1 MNHEY, CDR2 SVGEGT. The CDR3 totals 17 residues. Trimming stripped 2 bases from V and 9 bases from J, with 23 bases between.

CDR3 coding DNA: TGTGCCAGCAGCCCCGGACAGGGAATACCCTACGAGCAGTACTTC. Its translation is CASSPGQGIPYEQYF. The genes are TRBV7-3 and TRBJ2-7, with 8 positions matching TRBD1. Losses at the gene ends were 5 bases for V and 2 bases for J; bases not matched to a gene: 8. This CDR3 is 15 amino acids long. The germline V gene encodes CDR1 SGHTA and CDR2 FQGTGA.